Presented here are 8 T cell receptor beta chains from one specimen sequenced in a study of radiotherapy plus CTLA-4 blockade in lung cancer. Sequenced by immunoSEQ multiplex PCR; TCRdb stores in-frame clones only, minus some. The repertoire holds tens of thousands of clones, with roughly 80% as singletons. This specimen was peripheral blood, taken from a patient treated with radiotherapy plus ipilimumab. The source is a human donor with non-small cell lung cancer that progressed on radiotherapy plus ipilimumab.

The V gene is TRBV7-8, the J gene TRBJ2-1; 7 nucleotides align to TRBD2. Per germline, CDR1 SGHVS and CDR2 FQNEAQ. The ends lost 1 base at V and 16 bases at J; junction bases unmatched: 7. The CDR3 runs to 12 residues. CDR3 in DNA: TGTGCCAGCAGCTTAGATAAGACTAGCTTCTTCTTC. Translating it yields CASSLDKTSFFF. The variable domain in full, completed from reference TRBV7-8 and TRBJ2-1, reads GAGVSQSPRYKVAKRGQDVALRCDPISGHVSLFWYQQALGQGPEFLTYFQNEAQLDKSGLPSDRFFAERPEGSVSTLKIQRTQQEDSAVYLCASSLDKTSFFFGPGTRLTVL.

V is TRBV18 and J is TRBJ2-5; the D gene is possibly TRBD2 (6 bases). V was cut by 3 bases and J by 5 bases, with 19 bases left in between. The CDR3 consists of 16 residues. Germline CDR1 and CDR2: KGHSH and LQKENI. The CDR3 region has the DNA TGTGCCAGCTCACCGGTTAGCGGCACCGCTAGGGAGACCCAGTACTTC. Its protein product is CASSPVSGTARETQYF.

The chain carries TRBV10-2 and TRBJ1-5, with D perhaps matching TRBD1 (6 bases). The germline gives CDR1 WSHSY, CDR2 SAAADI. V was cut by 5 bases and J by 3 bases, with 11 bases left in between. This CDR3 is 14 amino acids long. The CDR3 is CASSNDRSNQPQHF. For the CDR3, the DNA is TGCGCCAGCAGTAATGACAGGTCCAATCAGCCCCAGCATTTT.

This chain connects TRBV19 to TRBJ1-5; D is unresolved. The CDR3 contains 13 residues. The germline V gene has CDR1 LNHDA and CDR2 SQIVND (reference sequence). Trimming stripped 8 bases from V and 3 bases from J, with 11 bases between. The CDR3 is CASSADINQPQHF. The CDR3 DNA sequence: TGTGCCAGTTCGGCCGATATCAATCAGCCCCAGCATTTT.

The chain carries TRBV27 and TRBJ2-5; TRBD1 is a possible D gene (7 bases). Trimming left V 10 bases short and J 4 bases short, with 22 bases between. Looked up from germline, CDR1 is MNHEY and CDR2 is SMNVEV (reference sequence). This CDR3 has 15 amino acids. The CDR3 DNA is TGTGCCACCAAAACTCAGGGGGGAGAGTCAGAGACCCAGTACTTC. Translating it yields CATKTQGGESETQYF.

This chain joins TRBV5-4 and TRBJ1-1, with 8 bases that match TRBD1. The CDR3 is 16 residues long. V shed 1 base, J shed 0 bases, and the junction held 5 bases outside the gene matches. The germline V gene has CDR1 SGHNT and CDR2 YYREEE (reference sequence). The chain's CDR3 is CASSLPGQGMNTEAFF. CDR3 in DNA: TGTGCCAGCAGCTTGCCAGGACAGGGAATGAACACTGAAGCTTTCTTT.

Here the CDR3 DNA reads TGTGCCAGCAGGGAGGGAACGGATCAGCCCCAGCATTTT. Translating gives CASREGTDQPQHF. The chain is built from TRBV6-1 and TRBJ1-5; D not certain. This CDR3 spans 13 amino acids. CDR1 is MNHNS, CDR2 SASEGT, per germline. With 6 bases removed from V and 5 bases from J, the gap between germline ends came to 11 bases.

This clone was observed a handful of times. The gene calls are TRBV29-1 and TRBJ1-1; 9 nucleotides align to TRBD1. This CDR3 is 12 amino acids long. Trimming cost V 6 bases and J 6 bases; bases outside gene matches: 5. CDR1 and CDR2 from the germline V gene are SQVTM and ANQGSEA. CDR3 loop: CSVGQGRAEAFF. In DNA, the CDR3 is TGCAGCGTGGGACAGGGAAGGGCTGAAGCTTTCTTT.